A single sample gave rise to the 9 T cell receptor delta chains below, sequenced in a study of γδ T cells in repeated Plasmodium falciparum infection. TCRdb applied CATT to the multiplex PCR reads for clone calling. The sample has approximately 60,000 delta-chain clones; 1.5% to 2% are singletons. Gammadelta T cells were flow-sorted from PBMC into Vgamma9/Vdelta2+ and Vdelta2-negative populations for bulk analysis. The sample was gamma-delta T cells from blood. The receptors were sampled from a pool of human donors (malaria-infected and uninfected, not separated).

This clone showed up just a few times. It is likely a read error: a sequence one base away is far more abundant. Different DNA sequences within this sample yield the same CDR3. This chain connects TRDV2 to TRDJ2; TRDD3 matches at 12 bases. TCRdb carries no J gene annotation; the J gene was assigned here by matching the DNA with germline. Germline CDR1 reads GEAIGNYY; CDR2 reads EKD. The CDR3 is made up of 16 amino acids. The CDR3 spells CACDRLGDTLTAQLFF. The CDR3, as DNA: TGTGCCTGTGACAGACTGGGGGATACTTTGACAGCGCAACTCTTCTTT.

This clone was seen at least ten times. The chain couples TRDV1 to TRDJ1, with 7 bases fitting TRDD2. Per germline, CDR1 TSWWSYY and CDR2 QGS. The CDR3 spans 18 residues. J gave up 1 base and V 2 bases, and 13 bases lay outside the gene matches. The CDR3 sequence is CALGESFLLTYLTDKLIF. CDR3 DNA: TGTGCTCTTGGGGAATCCTTCCTCCTAACCTACCTCACCGATAAACTCATCTTT.

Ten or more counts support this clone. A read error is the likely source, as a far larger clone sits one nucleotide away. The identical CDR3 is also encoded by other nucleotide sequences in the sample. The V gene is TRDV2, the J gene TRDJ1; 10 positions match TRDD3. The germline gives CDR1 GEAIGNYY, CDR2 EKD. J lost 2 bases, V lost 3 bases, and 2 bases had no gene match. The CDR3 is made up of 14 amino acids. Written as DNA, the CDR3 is TGTGCCTGTGACCCTGGGGGATATACCGATAAACTCATCTTT. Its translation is CACDPGGYTDKLIF.

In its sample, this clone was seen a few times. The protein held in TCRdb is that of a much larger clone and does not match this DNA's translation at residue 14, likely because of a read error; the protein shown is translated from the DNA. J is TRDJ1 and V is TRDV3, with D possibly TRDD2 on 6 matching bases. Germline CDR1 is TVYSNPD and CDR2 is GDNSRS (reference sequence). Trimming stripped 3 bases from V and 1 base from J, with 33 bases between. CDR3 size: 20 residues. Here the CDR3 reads CAFLHPTWPVLRRSTDKLIF. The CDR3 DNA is TGTGCCTTCCTACATCCTACTTGGCCAGTACTTCGTCGTTCCACCGATAAACTCATCTTT.

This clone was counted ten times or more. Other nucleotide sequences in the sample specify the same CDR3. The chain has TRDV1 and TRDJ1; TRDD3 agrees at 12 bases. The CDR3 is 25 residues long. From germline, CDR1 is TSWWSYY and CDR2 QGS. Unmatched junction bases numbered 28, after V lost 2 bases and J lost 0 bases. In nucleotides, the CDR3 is TGTGCTCTTGGGGAAAGGGGCTTCCTACTTTCGTACTGGGGGATACAGGGCGGGTACACCGATAAACTCATCTTT. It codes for CALGERGFLLSYWGIQGGYTDKLIF.

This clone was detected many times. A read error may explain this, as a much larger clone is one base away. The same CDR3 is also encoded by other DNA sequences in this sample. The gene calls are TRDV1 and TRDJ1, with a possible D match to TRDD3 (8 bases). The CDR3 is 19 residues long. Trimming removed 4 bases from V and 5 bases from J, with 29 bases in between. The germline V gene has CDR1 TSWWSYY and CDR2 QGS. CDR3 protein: CALGGTLFPTLGDLDKLIF. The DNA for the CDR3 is TGTGCTCTTGGGGGAACTCTCTTTCCTACTTTGGGGGATTTAGATAAACTCATCTTT.

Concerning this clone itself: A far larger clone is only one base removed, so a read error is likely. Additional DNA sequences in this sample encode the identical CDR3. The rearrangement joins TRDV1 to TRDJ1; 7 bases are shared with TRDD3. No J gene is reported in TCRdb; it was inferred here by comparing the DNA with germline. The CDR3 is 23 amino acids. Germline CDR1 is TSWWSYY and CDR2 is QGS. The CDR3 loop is CALGAWLPPRGGIVSLFADKLIF. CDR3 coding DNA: TGTGCTCTTGGGGCCTGGCTTCCCCCCCGGGGGGGGATTGTTTCCCTCTTCGCCGACAAACTCATCTTT.

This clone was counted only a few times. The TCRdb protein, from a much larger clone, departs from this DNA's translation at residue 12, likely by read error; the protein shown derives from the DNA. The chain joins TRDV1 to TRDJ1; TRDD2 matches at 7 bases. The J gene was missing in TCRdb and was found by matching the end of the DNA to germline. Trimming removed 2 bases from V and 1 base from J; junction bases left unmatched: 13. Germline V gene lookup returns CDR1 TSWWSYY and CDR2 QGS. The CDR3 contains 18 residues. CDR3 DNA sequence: TGTGCTCTTGGGGAATTTTTCCTACTTAGCCGTAGCACCGATAAACTCATCTTT. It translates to CALGEFFLLSRSTDKLIF.

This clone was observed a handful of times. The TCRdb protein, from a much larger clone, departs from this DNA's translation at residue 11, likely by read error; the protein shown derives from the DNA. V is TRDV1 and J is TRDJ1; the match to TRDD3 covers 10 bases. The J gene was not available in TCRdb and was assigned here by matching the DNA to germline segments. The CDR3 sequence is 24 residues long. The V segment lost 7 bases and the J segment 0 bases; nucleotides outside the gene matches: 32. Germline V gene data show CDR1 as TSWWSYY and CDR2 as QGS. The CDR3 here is CALDTQGAFLGVGGYFVYTDKLIF. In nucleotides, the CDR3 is TGTGCTCTTGATACCCAAGGGGCCTTCCTGGGGGTTGGGGGATACTTTGTGTACACCGATAAACTCATCTTT.